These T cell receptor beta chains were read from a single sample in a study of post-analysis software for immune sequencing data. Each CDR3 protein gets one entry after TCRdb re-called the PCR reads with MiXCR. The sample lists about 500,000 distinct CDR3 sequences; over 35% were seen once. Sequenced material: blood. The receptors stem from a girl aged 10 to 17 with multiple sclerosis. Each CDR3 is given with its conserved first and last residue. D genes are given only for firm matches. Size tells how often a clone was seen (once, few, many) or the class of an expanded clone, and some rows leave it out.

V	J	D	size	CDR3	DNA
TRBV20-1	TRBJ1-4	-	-	CSARSGRREKLFF	TGCAGTGCTAGGTCGGGGAGGCGTGAAAAACTGTTTTTT
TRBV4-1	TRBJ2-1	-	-	CASSQDINEQFF	TGCGCCAGCAGCCAAGATATTAATGAGCAGTTCTTC
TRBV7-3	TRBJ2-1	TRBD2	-	CASSSEGLAGPEQFF	TGTGCCAGCAGCTCCGAGGGACTAGCGGGGCCTGAGCAGTTCTTC
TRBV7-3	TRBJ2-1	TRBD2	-	CASSSGGEKGFDEQFF	TGTGCCAGCAGCTCGGGAGGGGAGAAAGGTTTCGATGAGCAGTTCTTC
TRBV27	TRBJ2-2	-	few	CASSSGSEVLGELFF	TGTGCCAGCAGTTCCGGTTCGGAGGTGCTCGGGGAGCTGTTTTTT
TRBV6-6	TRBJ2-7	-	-	CASSYSTAETFYEQYF	TGTGCCAGCAGTTACTCGACCGCGGAAACTTTCTACGAGCAGTACTTC
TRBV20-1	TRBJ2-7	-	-	CSARGRGGEQYF	TGCAGTGCTAGAGGCAGGGGCGGCGAGCAGTACTTC
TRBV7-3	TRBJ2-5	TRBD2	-	CASSPTTSGRFRETQYF	TGTGCCAGCAGCCCAACTACTAGCGGGAGGTTCCGAGAGACCCAGTACTTC
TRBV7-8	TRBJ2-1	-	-	CASSLGGVAYNEQFF	TGTGCCAGCAGCTTAGGGGGGGTAGCCTACAATGAGCAGTTCTTC
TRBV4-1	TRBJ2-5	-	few	CASSQEMEQQETQYF	TGCGCCAGCAGCCAAGAAATGGAACAGCAAGAGACCCAGTACTTC
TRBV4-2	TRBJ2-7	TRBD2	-	CASSQEAGLGGEQYF	TGTGCCAGCAGCCAAGAGGCGGGACTAGGAGGCGAGCAGTACTTC
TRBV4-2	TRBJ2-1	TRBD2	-	CASSQGGRAYNEQFF	TGTGCCAGCAGCCAAGGCGGGAGGGCCTACAATGAGCAGTTCTTC
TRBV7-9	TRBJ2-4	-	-	CASSATLIQYF	TGTGCCAGCAGCGCCACGTTAATTCAGTACTTC
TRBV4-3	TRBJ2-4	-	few	CASSQQGKNIQYF	TGCGCCAGCAGCCAGCAGGGCAAAAACATTCAGTACTTC
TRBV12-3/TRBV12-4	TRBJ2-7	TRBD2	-	CASSLEAGVDSYEQYF	TGTGCCAGCAGTTTAGAAGCGGGAGTTGATTCCTACGAGCAGTACTTC
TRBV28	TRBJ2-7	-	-	CASNPNPKGEQYF	TGTGCCAGCAATCCAAACCCCAAGGGCGAGCAGTACTTC
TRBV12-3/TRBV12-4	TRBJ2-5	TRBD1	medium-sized	CASSSFGTEETQYF	TGTGCCAGCAGTTCTTTCGGGACAGAAGAGACCCAGTACTTC
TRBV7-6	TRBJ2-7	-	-	CASSPGAHEQYF	TGTGCCAGCAGCCCCGGGGCGCACGAGCAGTACTTC
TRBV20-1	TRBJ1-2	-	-	CSVEIGDYGYTF	TGCAGTGTAGAGATCGGGGACTATGGCTACACCTTC
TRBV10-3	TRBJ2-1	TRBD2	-	CAITRLAGGSYNEQFF	TGTGCCATCACTCGCCTAGCGGGAGGATCCTACAATGAGCAGTTCTTC
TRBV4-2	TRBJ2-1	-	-	CASSQEKGREQFF	TGTGCCAGCAGCCAAGAAAAGGGTCGGGAGCAGTTCTTC
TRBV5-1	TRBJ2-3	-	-	CASSLRETSTDTQYF	TGCGCCAGCAGCTTGAGAGAGACTTCCACAGATACGCAGTATTTT
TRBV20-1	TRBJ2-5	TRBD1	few	CSARKKTGEQQYF	TGCAGTGCTAGAAAAAAGACAGGGGAACAGCAGTACTTC
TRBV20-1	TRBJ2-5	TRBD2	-	CSADGRTSLKETQYF	TGCAGTGCTGACGGCCGGACTAGCCTAAAAGAGACCCAGTACTTC
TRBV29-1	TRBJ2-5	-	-	CSVVAGGETQYF	TGCAGCGTTGTCGCAGGGGGGGAGACCCAGTACTTC
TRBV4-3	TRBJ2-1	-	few	CASSQDRLGPLKFF	TGCGCCAGCAGCCAAGATCGACTCGGCCCTTTAAAGTTCTTC
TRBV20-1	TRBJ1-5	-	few	CSAYRSNQPQHF	TGCAGTGCCTACAGGAGCAATCAGCCCCAGCATTTT
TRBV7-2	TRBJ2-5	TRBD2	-	CACSFQASGRKYQETQYF	TGTGCCTGCAGCTTCCAGGCTAGCGGGAGGAAGTATCAAGAGACCCAGTACTTC
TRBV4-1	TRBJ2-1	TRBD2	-	CASSQVRGVYNEQFF	TGCGCCAGCAGCCAAGTCCGGGGGGTATACAATGAGCAGTTCTTC
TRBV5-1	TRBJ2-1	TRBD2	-	CASATGTSGSDEQFF	TGCGCCAGCGCAACTGGGACTAGCGGTTCGGATGAGCAGTTCTTC
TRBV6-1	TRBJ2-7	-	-	CASRAPFYEQYF	TGTGCCAGCAGGGCACCCTTTTACGAGCAGTACTTC
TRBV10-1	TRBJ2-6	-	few	CASSEHCQSSSGANVLTF	TGCGCCAGCAGTGAGCATTGTCAGTCTAGCTCTGGGGCCAACGTCCTGACTTTC
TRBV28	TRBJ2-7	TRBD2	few	CASSFAGESYEQYF	TGTGCCAGCAGTTTTGCGGGAGAGTCCTACGAGCAGTACTTC
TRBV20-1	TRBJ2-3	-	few	CSAKRSGSPADTQYF	TGCAGTGCTAAAAGGAGCGGTTCCCCTGCAGATACGCAGTATTTT